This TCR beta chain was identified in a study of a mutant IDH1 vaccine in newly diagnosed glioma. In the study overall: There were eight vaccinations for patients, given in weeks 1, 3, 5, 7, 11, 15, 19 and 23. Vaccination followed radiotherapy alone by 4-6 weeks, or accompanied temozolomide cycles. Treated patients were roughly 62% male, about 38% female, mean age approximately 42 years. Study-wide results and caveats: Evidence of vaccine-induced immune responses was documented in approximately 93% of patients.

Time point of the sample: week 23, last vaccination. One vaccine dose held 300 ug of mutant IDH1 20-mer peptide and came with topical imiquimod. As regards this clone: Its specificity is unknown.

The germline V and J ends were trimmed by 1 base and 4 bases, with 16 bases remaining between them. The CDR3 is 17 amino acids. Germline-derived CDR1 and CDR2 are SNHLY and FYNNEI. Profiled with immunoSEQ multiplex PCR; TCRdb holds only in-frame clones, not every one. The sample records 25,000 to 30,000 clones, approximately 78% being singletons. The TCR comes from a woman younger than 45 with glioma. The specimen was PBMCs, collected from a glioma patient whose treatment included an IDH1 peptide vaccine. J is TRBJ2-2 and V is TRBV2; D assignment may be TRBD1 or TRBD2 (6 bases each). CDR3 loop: CASSEGGAGEVTGELFF. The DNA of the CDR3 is TGTGCCAGCAGTGAAGGTGGAGCAGGGGAGGTCACCGGGGAGCTGTTTTTT. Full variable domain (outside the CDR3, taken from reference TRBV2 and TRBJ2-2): EPEVTQTPSHQVTQMGQEVILRCVPISNHLYFYWYRQILGQKVEFLVSFYNNEISEKSEIFDDQFSVERPDGSNFTLKIRSTKLEDSAMYFCASSEGGAGEVTGELFFGEGSRLTVL.